This T cell receptor beta chain is drawn from a study of graft-versus-host responses after intestinal transplantation. At the level of the study: Grafts were multivisceral, liver-intestinal, or isolated intestinal. Findings and caveats of the study: Recipient marrow showed GvH clones, some seen first in ileum or blood. The presence of high graft-versus-host to host-versus-graft clonal ratios in allografts characterized patients with graft-donor T cell macrochimerism.

Only in-frame clones appear in the TCRdb table, and some are missing; sequencing was by immunoSEQ multiplex PCR. The table has some 110,000 clones, 90% seen once. Remarks on this clone: Its antigen is as yet unknown.

V gave up 5 bases and J gave up 1 base, with 12 bases separating them. In germline, CDR1 is MDHEN, CDR2 SYDVKM. The CDR3 runs to 14 residues. The sequences come from unstimulated CD4+ T cells sorted from spleen or lymph node cells, collected before intestinal transplant. The chain uses TRBV28 and TRBJ2-7, with D perhaps matching TRBD1 (6 bases). This clonotype originated in a human donor who received an intestinal transplant. In nucleotides, the CDR3 is TGTGCCAGCAGTCGATCAGGGGTTTCCTACGAGCAGTACTTC. Amino acids: CASSRSGVSYEQYF.